The 21 T cell receptor beta chains listed next were all sequenced from one sample in a study of Graves' ophthalmopathy and Graves' hyperthyroidism. RNA transcripts yielded amplified TCR beta CDR3 regions. Second-round multiplex PCR came after a first-round RT-PCR that employed HTBI primers. TCRdb reprocessed the multiplex PCR reads via MiXCR and lists one record per CDR3 protein. This sample yields 620,000 or so distinct CDR3 sequences, of which approximately 22% are seen a single time; about 6.6% belongs to the top ten. The sequenced sample consisted of peripheral blood. These receptors came from a woman aged 18-35 years with stable Graves' hyperthyroidism. Some clones in this sample may be carry-over from other donors' samples.

This clonotype showed up just a few times. The genes are TRBV6-2 or TRBV6-3 and TRBJ1-6; TRBD1 aligns across 9 bases. CDR3 length: 16 amino acids. The V and J ends lost 6 bases and 9 bases, in that order; junction bases with no gene match: 12. Germline CDR1 is MNHEY and CDR2 is SVGEGT. The CDR3 is CASSLTGGVFTSPLHF. The DNA of the CDR3 is TGTGCCAGCAGCCTAACAGGGGGCGTTTTCACTTCACCCCTCCACTTT.

This sequence joins TRBV5-1 and TRBJ2-5; D not resolved. The CDR3 covers 15 residues. CDR1 and CDR2 (germline): SGHRS, YFSETQ. V was pared by 6 bases and J by 1 base, with 16 bases between. CDR3 region: CASKRRTQSQETQYF. CDR3 DNA sequence: TGCGCCAGCAAGCGAAGAACACAGTCCCAAGAGACCCAGTACTTC.

This clonotype showed up just a few times. This chain uses TRBV3-1 with TRBJ1-2, with TRBD1 matching 11 bases. V dropped 4 bases and J dropped 3; count of bases not matched to a gene: 7. From germline, CDR1 is LGHDT and CDR2 YNNKEL (reference sequence). The CDR3 is 16 residues long. This CDR3 is CASSRGQGVTYYGYTF. CDR3 DNA sequence: TGTGCCAGCAGCCGGGGACAGGGGGTCACTTACTATGGCTACACCTTC.

The sample holds many counts of this clonotype. The chain carries TRBV29-1 and TRBJ2-7; D is unclear. Trimming cost V 1 base and J 3 bases, with 10 bases left between them. In germline, CDR1 is SQVTM, CDR2 ANQGSEA. The CDR3 consists of 13 residues. The CDR3 sequence is CSVEAGVDYEQYF. For the CDR3, the DNA is TGCAGCGTTGAAGCTGGGGTGGACTACGAGCAGTACTTC.

V gene TRBV6-2 or TRBV6-3 combines with J gene TRBJ2-2; TRBD2 matches 11 bases. The CDR3 consists of 17 residues. Germline V gene data show CDR1 as MNHEY and CDR2 as SVGEGT. The J segment lost 2 bases and the V segment lost 4 bases, leaving 6 bases of the junction unmatched. The CDR3 DNA sequence: TGTGCCAGCAGTTTTTCTAGCGGGGGGCCCAACACCGGGGAGCTGTTTTTT. It is translated as CASSFSSGGPNTGELFF.

This CDR3 is CSARPGVYEQYF. Here the CDR3 DNA reads TGCAGTGCTAGGCCGGGGGTATACGAGCAGTACTTC. The V and J genes are TRBV20-1 and TRBJ2-7; perhaps TRBD2 as D (6 bases). CDR3 size: 12 residues. Per the germline V gene, CDR1 is DFQATT and CDR2 is SNEGSKA (reference sequence). The ends were cut back, 3 bases at V and 4 bases at J, with 10 bases in the middle.

This clonotype was found many times. V usage is TRBV15 and J usage is TRBJ2-1; D is possibly TRBD2 (5 bases). The CDR3 consists of 15 residues. Trimming took 1 base from V and 5 from J, leaving 12 bases between them. Germline values: CDR1 LNHNV, CDR2 YYDKDF (reference sequence). CDR3 coding DNA: TGTGCCACCAGCAGAGGTTACGGGGATAACAATGAGCAGTTCTTC. Its translation: CATSRGYGDNNEQFF.

This clonotype was counted many times. The chain is built from TRBV12-3 or TRBV12-4 and TRBJ2-7, with TRBD1 identical over 7 bases. This CDR3 comprises 15 residues. V lost 4 bases to trimming and J lost 3 bases; unmatched junction nucleotides: 9. This CDR3 is CASSSPDRASYEQYF. CDR3 sequence (DNA): TGTGCCAGCAGTTCACCCGACAGGGCTAGCTACGAGCAGTACTTC.

V usage is TRBV6-4 and J usage is TRBJ1-5; the D is unclear. With 6 bases removed from V and 4 bases from J, the gap between germline ends came to 10 bases. CDR1 MRHNA and CDR2 SNTAGT come from the germline V gene. The CDR3 totals 13 residues. The CDR3 reads CASSMERNQPQHF. DNA for the CDR3: TGTGCCAGCAGCATGGAACGAAATCAGCCCCAGCATTTT.

The rearrangement links TRBV29-1 to TRBJ1-1; D is undetermined. Trimming removed 5 bases at V and 10 bases at J, with 11 bases between. Germline V lookup: CDR1 SQVTM, CDR2 ANQGSEA. The length of the CDR3 is 10 residues. DNA of the CDR3: TGCAGCGTTAAGGAGGACGGAGCTTTCTTT. It encodes CSVKEDGAFF.

This clonotype has only a few counts. V is TRBV12-3 or TRBV12-4 and J is TRBJ1-6; 9 nucleotides match TRBD1. This CDR3 contains 15 residues. Germline trimming cut 5 bases from V and 8 bases from J; bases unmatched to any gene: 7. CDR3 sequence: CASSPLTGGDSPLHF. The DNA for the CDR3 is TGTGCCAGCAGTCCTCTCACAGGGGGCGATTCACCCCTCCACTTT.

The CDR3 DNA follows: TGTGCCAGCAGTCCCAGACTGATCTCTGGAAACACCATATATTTT. It specifies CASSPRLISGNTIYF. This chain connects TRBV7-9 to TRBJ1-3; D gene unclear. V lost 6 bases, J lost 0 bases, and 12 bases lay in between. The CDR3 is made up of 15 amino acids. Germline loops: CDR1 SEHNR, CDR2 FQNEAQ (reference sequence). Based on the CDR3 plus reference TRBV7-9 and TRBJ1-3, the full variable domain is DTGVSQNPRHKITKRGQNVTFRCDPISEHNRLYWYRQTLGQGPEFLTYFQNEAQLEKSRLLSDRFSAERPKGSFSTLEIQRTEQGDSAMYLCASSPRLISGNTIYFGEGSWLTVV.

At least ten counts were recorded for this clonotype. V usage is TRBV6-4 and J usage is TRBJ2-5; 14 nucleotides agree with TRBD2. The CDR3 runs 18 residues. The V gene's germline CDR1 is MRHNA and CDR2 SNTAGT. V gave up 6 bases and J gave up 2 bases; unmatched junction bases: 11. CDR3 nucleotide sequence: TGTGCCAGCAGCTCGACTAGCGGGGGGGTTTCGAGTCAAGAGACCCAGTACTTC. The encoded protein is CASSSTSGGVSSQETQYF.

This clonotype has at least ten counts. The chain uses TRBV27 and TRBJ1-1, with TRBD1 matching 9 bases. Trimming removed 3 bases from V and 1 base from J; junction bases left unmatched: 6. Germline lookup yields CDR1 MNHEY and CDR2 SMNVEV (reference sequence). The CDR3 covers 16 residues. CDR3 protein: CASSFSTGGWNTEAFF. The DNA of the CDR3 is TGTGCCAGCAGTTTCAGTACAGGGGGCTGGAACACTGAAGCTTTCTTT.

In regard to this clonotype: One junction end disagrees with the germline gene, perhaps due to a read error. CDR3: CASTMTGQNTEAVF. CDR3 sequence (DNA): TGTGCCAGCACTATGACAGGCCAAAACACTGAAGCTGTCTTT. The chain employs TRBV2 and TRBJ1-1; maybe TRBD1 (6 bases). CDR3 length: 14 residues. Per germline, CDR1 SNHLY and CDR2 FYNNEI.

The V gene is TRBV6-1, the J gene TRBJ1-1; TRBD1 agrees at 8 bases. The length of the CDR3 is 14 residues. Germline V lookup: CDR1 MNHNS, CDR2 SASEGT. The junction had 7 bases not matched to a gene; V was cut back by 2 bases and J by 8 bases. In DNA form, the CDR3 reads TGTGCCAGCAGTGAAACAGGGGGACTATCCGAAGCTTTCTTT. As protein: CASSETGGLSEAFF.

This clonotype was picked up many times. The rearrangement links TRBV29-1 to TRBJ1-2; D is unresolved. V lost 2 bases and J 6 bases, leaving 10 bases between the germline ends. This CDR3 comprises 12 residues. Germline CDR1 reads SQVTM; CDR2 reads ANQGSEA. In DNA form, the CDR3 reads TGCAGCGTTGAACTGCGGGTTCATGGCTACACCTTC. This codes for CSVELRVHGYTF.

This clonotype was counted only a few times. The CDR3 DNA reads TGTGCCAGCAGCGCAACTAGACCTCCAGAGACCCAGTACTTC. Residues: CASSATRPPETQYF. V gene TRBV7-9 combines with J gene TRBJ2-5, with D tentatively TRBD2 (5 bases). With 5 bases removed from V and 4 bases from J, the gap between germline ends came to 14 bases. Germline V gives CDR1 SEHNR, CDR2 FQNEAQ (reference sequence). The CDR3 length is 14 residues.

Turning to this clonotype: Given a much more abundant clone one base away, this may be a read error. The rearrangement joins TRBV7-9 to TRBJ1-3; weak D call: TRBD1 (5 bases). The length of the CDR3 is 15 residues. Per the germline V gene, CDR1 is SEHNR and CDR2 is FQNEAQ (reference sequence). CDR3 loop: CTSSLGQGPGNTIYF. As DNA, the CDR3 is TGTACCAGCAGCTTAGGCCAGGGCCCTGGAAACACCATATATTTT.

This sequence joins TRBV6-1 and TRBJ1-2; the D is unclear. V was pared by 3 bases and J by 7 bases, with 12 bases between. The germline CDR1 and CDR2 sequences are MNHNS and SASEGT. The CDR3 consists of 13 residues. The CDR3 sequence: CASSESGFRGYTF. DNA for the CDR3: TGTGCCAGCAGTGAGAGCGGGTTTCGTGGCTACACCTTC.

In this sample, this clonotype turned up a few times. The rearrangement uses TRBV6-1 and TRBJ1-5; D is ambiguous. With 6 bases removed from V and 5 bases from J, the gap between germline ends came to 20 bases. CDR3 size: 16 residues. Germline CDR1 is MNHNS and CDR2 is SASEGT. This CDR3 is CASRPLEDFNHQPQHF. CDR3 nucleotide sequence: TGTGCCAGCAGACCCTTGGAGGACTTTAATCATCAGCCCCAGCATTTT.